The sequence of this T cell receptor beta chain was determined in a study of response to subunit inactivated influenza vaccine. TCRdb used MiXCR to reprocess the RT-PCR reads, holding one entry per CDR3 protein. The sample has roughly 460,000 distinct CDR3 sequences, 9.5% to 12% seen once. This clonotype was counted many times. Trimming pared 4 bases from V and 11 bases from J, leaving 14 bases between. Germline V gene data show CDR1 as SGHKS and CDR2 as YYEKEE (reference sequence). The CDR3 totals 12 residues. V usage is TRBV5-5 and J usage is TRBJ2-3; D gene uncertain. This clonotype originated in a man in his forties or fifties who received an inactivated influenza vaccine. Specimen: PBMCs from blood, collected roughly 6 weeks after vaccination. The CDR3 reads CASSLNTAEQYF. The CDR3, as DNA: TGTGCCAGCAGCCTAAATACCGCAGAGCAGTATTTT.